This TCR beta chain was identified during a study of cytomegalovirus exposure and HLA in healthy donors. Whole-study results and caveats: In vitro work confirmed that a few CMV-associated chains recognize CMV antigens. Altogether, 150 to 200 TCR beta chains were recorded as cytomegalovirus-associated. Reports credit the classifier with highly specific, highly sensitive diagnosis of cytomegalovirus status.

V lost 6 bases, J lost 8 bases, and 18 bases lay in between. Germline-derived CDR1 and CDR2 are GTSNPN and SVGIG (reference sequence). This CDR3 region has 13 residues. Using immunoSEQ multiplex PCR, the repertoire was profiled, and TCRdb retains in-frame clones only, with some absent. The repertoire holds over 150,000 clones, around 88% seen once, with approximately 20% in the top ten. Notes on this clone: Antigen unknown.

This receptor was taken from a man in his late teens or twenties in good health and CMV-seropositive. This rearrangement joins TRBV30 to TRBJ2-3; D might be TRBD1 (7 bases). Specimen: PBMCs. The CDR3 spells CACRETGFRTQYF. CDR3 bases: TGTGCCTGTCGGGAGACAGGGTTTCGTACGCAGTATTTT.